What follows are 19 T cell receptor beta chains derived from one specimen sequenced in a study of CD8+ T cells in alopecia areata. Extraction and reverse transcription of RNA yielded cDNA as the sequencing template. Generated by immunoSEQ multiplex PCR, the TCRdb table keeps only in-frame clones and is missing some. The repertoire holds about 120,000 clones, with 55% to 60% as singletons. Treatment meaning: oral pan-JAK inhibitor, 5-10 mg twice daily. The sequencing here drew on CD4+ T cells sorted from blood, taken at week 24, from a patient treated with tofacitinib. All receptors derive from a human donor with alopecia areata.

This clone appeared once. The CDR3 spells CATQPGGSYNEQFF. CDR3 nucleotide sequence: TGTGCCACTCAGCCGGGGGGCTCCTACAATGAGCAGTTCTTC. The rearrangement uses TRBV27 and TRBJ2-1, with 7 positions matching TRBD2. V was pared by 10 bases and J by 0 bases, with 6 bases of the junction left unmatched. Germline V gives CDR1 MNHEY, CDR2 SMNVEV (reference sequence). This CDR3 has 14 residues.

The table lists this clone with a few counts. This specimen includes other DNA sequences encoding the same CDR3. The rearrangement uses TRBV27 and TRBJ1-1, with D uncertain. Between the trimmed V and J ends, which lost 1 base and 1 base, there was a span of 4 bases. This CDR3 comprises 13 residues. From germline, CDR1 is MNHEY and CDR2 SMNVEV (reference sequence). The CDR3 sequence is CASSLWGNTEAFF. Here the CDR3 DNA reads TGTGCCAGCAGTTTATGGGGGAACACTGAAGCTTTCTTT.

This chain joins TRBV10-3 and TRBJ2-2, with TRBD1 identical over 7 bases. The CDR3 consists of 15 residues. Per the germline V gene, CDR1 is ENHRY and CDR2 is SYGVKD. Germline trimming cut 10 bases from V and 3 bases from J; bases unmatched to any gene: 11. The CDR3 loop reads CASQTTGLYTGELFF. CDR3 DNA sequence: TGTGCCAGCCAGACGACAGGGCTGTACACCGGGGAGCTGTTTTTT.

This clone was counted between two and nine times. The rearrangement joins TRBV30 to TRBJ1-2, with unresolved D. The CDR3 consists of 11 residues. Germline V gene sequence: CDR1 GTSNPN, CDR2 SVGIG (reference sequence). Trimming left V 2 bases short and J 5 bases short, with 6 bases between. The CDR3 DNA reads TGTGCCTGGAGTAGGTTATATGGCTACACCTTC. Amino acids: CAWSRLYGYTF.

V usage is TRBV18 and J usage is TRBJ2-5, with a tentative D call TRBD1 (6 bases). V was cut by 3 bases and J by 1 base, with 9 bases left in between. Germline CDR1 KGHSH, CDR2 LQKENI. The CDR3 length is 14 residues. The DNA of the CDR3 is TGTGCCAGCTCACCCCGGGACACCCAAGAGACCCAGTACTTC. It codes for CASSPRDTQETQYF.

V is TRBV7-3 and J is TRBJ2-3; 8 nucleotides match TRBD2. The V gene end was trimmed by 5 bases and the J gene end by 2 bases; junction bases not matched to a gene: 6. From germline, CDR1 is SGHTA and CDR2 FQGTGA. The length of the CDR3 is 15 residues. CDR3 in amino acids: CASSRIAGSTDTQYF. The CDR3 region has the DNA TGTGCCAGCAGCCGGATAGCGGGGTCCACAGATACGCAGTATTTT.

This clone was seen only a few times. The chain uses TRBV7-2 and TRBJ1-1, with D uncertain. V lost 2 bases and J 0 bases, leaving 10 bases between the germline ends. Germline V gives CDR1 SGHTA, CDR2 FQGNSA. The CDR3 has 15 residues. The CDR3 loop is CASSLHSNMNTEAFF. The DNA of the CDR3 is TGTGCCAGCAGCTTACACAGTAACATGAACACTGAAGCTTTCTTT.

This chain's CDR3 is CASSLRLTEAFF. CDR3 sequence (DNA): TGTGCCAGCAGCTTAAGGTTAACTGAAGCTTTCTTT. The chain employs TRBV7-9 and TRBJ1-1; D ambiguous. V lost 2 bases, J lost 5 bases, and 6 bases lay in between. CDR3 length: 12 residues. Germline lookup yields CDR1 SEHNR and CDR2 FQNEAQ (reference sequence).

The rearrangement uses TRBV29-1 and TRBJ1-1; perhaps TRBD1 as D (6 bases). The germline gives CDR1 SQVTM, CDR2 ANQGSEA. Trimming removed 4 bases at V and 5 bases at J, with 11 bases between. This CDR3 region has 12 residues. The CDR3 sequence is CSVAGGVTEAFF. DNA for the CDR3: TGCAGCGTTGCCGGGGGCGTGACTGAAGCTTTCTTT.

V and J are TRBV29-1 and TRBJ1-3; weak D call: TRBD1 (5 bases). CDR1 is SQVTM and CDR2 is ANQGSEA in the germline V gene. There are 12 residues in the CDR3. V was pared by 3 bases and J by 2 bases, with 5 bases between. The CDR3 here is CSVETAGNTIYF. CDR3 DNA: TGCAGCGTTGAGACAGCTGGAAACACCATATATTTT.

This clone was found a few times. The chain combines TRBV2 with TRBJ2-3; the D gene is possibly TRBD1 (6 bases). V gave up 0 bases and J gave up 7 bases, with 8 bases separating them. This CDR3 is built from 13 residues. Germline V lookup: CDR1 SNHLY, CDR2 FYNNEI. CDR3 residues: CASSEAGTNTQYF. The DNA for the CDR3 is TGTGCCAGCAGTGAAGCCGGGACAAATACGCAGTATTTT.

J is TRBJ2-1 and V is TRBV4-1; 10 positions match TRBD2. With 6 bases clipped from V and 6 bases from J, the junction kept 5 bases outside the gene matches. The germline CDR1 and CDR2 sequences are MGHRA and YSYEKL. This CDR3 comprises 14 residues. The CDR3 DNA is TGCGCCAGCAGGATAGCGGGGGGCTCCAATGAGCAGTTCTTC. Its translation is CASRIAGGSNEQFF.

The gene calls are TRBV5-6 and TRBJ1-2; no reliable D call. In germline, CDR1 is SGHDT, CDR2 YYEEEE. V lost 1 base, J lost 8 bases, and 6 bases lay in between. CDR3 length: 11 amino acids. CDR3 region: CASSLREGYTF. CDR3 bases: TGTGCCAGCAGCTTGCGGGAGGGCTACACCTTC.

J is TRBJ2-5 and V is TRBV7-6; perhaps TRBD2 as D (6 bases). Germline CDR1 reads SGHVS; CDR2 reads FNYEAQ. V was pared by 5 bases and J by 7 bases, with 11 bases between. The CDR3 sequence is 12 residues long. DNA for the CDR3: TGTGCCAGCAGCCCCCTCGGGGGGACCCAGTACTTC. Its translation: CASSPLGGTQYF.

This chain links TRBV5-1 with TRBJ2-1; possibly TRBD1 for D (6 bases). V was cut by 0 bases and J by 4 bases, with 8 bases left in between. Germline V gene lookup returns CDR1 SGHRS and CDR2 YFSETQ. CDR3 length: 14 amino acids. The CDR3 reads CASSLAGQYNEQFF. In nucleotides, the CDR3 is TGCGCCAGCAGCTTGGCCGGACAGTACAATGAGCAGTTCTTC.

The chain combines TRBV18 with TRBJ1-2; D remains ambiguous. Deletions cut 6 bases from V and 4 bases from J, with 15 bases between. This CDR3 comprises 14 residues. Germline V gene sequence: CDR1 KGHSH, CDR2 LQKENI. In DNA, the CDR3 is TGTGCCAGCTCCCAACGGGGATCCTTCTATGGCTACACCTTC. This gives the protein CASSQRGSFYGYTF.

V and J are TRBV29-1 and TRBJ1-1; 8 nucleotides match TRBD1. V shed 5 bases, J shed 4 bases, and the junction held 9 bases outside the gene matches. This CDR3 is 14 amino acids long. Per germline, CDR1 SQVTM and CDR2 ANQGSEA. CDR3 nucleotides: TGCAGCGTTCAAGCTAACAGGGGGAGCACTGAAGCTTTCTTT. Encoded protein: CSVQANRGSTEAFF.

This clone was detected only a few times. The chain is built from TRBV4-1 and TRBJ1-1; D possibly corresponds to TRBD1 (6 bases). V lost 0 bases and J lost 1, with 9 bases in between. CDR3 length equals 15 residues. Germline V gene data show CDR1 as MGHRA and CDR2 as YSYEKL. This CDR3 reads CASSQEGGPNTEAFF. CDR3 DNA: TGCGCCAGCAGCCAAGAAGGGGGTCCGAACACTGAAGCTTTCTTT.

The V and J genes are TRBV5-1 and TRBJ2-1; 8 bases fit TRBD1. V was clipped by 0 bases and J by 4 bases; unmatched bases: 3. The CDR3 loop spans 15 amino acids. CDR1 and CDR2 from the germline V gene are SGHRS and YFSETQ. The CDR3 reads CASSLGDRFYNEQFF. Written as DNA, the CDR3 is TGCGCCAGCAGCTTGGGGGACAGGTTTTACAATGAGCAGTTCTTC.